This entry lists 5 T cell receptor beta chains sequenced from one sample in a study of T cell responses to AZD1222 COVID-19 vaccine. TCRdb keeps only in-frame clones here, not all; method: immunoSEQ multiplex PCR. The data hold about 77,000 clones, with under 95% observed a single time. Sequencing used peripheral blood, obtained 28 days after the second AZD1222 dose. Receptor source: an adult who received the AZD1222 COVID-19 vaccine.

The chain couples TRBV5-4 to TRBJ1-2, with D tentatively TRBD1 (5 bases). Germline-derived CDR1 and CDR2 are SGHNT and YYREEE (reference sequence). The V end was cut by 2 bases, the J end by 6 bases, with 14 bases between. This CDR3 spans 14 amino acids. The CDR3 protein is CASSFGQGTDGYTF. CDR3 nucleotides: TGTGCCAGCAGCTTTGGTCAGGGAACGGATGGCTACACCTTC.

The chain uses TRBV2 and TRBJ2-5; tentatively, D is TRBD2 (5 bases). Trimming removed 4 bases at V and 5 bases at J, with 14 bases between. Germline CDR1 SNHLY, CDR2 FYNNEI. The CDR3 length is 14 residues. CDR3 protein: CASSGGSGKETQYF. The CDR3 nucleotides are TGTGCCAGCAGTGGGGGATCGGGGAAGGAGACCCAGTACTTC.

A single count supports this clone. V is TRBV24-1 and J is TRBJ2-5; possible D gene TRBD2, 5 bases. In germline, CDR1 is KGHDR, CDR2 SFDVKD. CDR3 length: 12 amino acids. Trimming stripped 7 bases from V and 7 bases from J, with 12 bases between. The CDR3 loop reads CATSSLSGTQYF. The DNA for the CDR3 is TGTGCCACCAGCAGCCTCAGCGGGACCCAGTACTTC.

The V call is TRBV10-1, the J call TRBJ2-1; D unclear. Germline-derived CDR1 and CDR2 are WNHNN and SYGVQD (reference sequence). V was cut by 0 bases and J by 0 bases, with 12 bases left in between. The CDR3 spans 17 residues. DNA of the CDR3: TGCGCCAGCAGTGAGTCCCCTGCGTCGGGCTCCTACAATGAGCAGTTCTTC. Amino acids: CASSESPASGSYNEQFF.

This clone was counted only a few times. V is TRBV21-1 and J is TRBJ2-2. TRBV21-1 is reported as a pseudogene. This CDR3 has 9 amino acids. The DNA of the CDR3 is TGTGCCAACCCCGGGGAGCTGTTTTTT. Translated, it gives CANPGELFF.